This T cell receptor (beta chain) was recovered during a study of CD8 T cells in ankylosing spondylitis. Using quantitative 5'-RACE with molecular barcodes, the authors made TCR beta libraries. TCRdb re-derived calls from the 5' RACE reads in MiXCR, one entry per CDR3 protein. The sample includes around 490,000 distinct CDR3 sequences, 5.3% of them seen just once. The study's findings and limits: Seemingly characteristic of ankylosing spondylitis blood was a TCR beta motif consisting of about 8 highly homologous variants.

Germline V gene lookup returns CDR1 DFQATT and CDR2 SNEGSKA (reference sequence). The CDR3 contains 14 residues. The V gene lost 3 bases and the J gene lost 5 bases, with 15 bases spanning the gap. In its sample, this clonotype was seen many times. Antigen unknown. V gene TRBV20-1 combines with J gene TRBJ2-3, with D perhaps TRBD1 or TRBD2 (5 bases each). The source of this sequence is a male donor with ankylosing spondylitis. The sample taken for sequencing was blood, either unsorted or a sorted T cell fraction (not recorded which). This CDR3 reads CSASKGSGRDTQYF. DNA of the CDR3: TGCAGTGCTAGTAAGGGGAGTGGTAGAGATACGCAGTATTTT.